One and the same sample provided the 5 T cell receptor beta chains below, sequenced in a study of regulatory T cells in long-lasting Graves disease. Documented time point: newly diagnosed GD, antithyroid drugs for less than 3 months. Extracted PBMC RNA gave rise to the TCR library. TCR beta libraries were built with iRepertoire HTBI primers and Arm-PCR of CDR3 regions. TCRdb itself ran the multiplex PCR reads through MiXCR, one entry per CDR3 protein. The repertoire holds hundreds of thousands of distinct CDR3 sequences, about 15% seen once, with about 25% in the top ten. The same data also contributed to another study, on T cells in Graves' hyperthyroidism and ophthalmopathy.

The sample consisted of peripheral blood mononuclear cells (PBMCs), taken at new diagnosis, from a patient treated with antithyroid drugs. These receptors all come from a woman aged 35-60 years with Graves disease.

This clonotype was counted many times. The chain employs TRBV29-1 and TRBJ1-5; D unresolved. Trimming removed 4 bases from V and 5 bases from J, with 12 bases in between. In germline, CDR1 is SQVTM, CDR2 ANQGSEA. CDR3 length: 13 residues. The CDR3 bases are TGCAGCGTTGCGGGATCAGGAGATCAGCCCCAGCATTTT. Amino acid sequence: CSVAGSGDQPQHF. Full variable domain (remainder filled in from reference TRBV29-1 and TRBJ1-5): SAVISQKPSRDICQRGTSLTIQCQVDSQVTMMFWYRQQPGQSLTLIATANQGSEATYESGFVIDKFPISRPNLTFSTLTVSNMSPEDSSIYLCSVAGSGDQPQHFGDGTRLSIL.

This clonotype was seen a few times. The genes are TRBV10-2 and TRBJ2-3, with TRBD2 identical over 10 bases. The germline V gene encodes CDR1 WSHSY and CDR2 SAAADI. This CDR3 has 15 amino acids. V was pared by 5 bases and J by 6 bases, with 8 bases of the junction left unmatched. CDR3 bases: TGCGCCAGCAGTAGGTCTAGCGGGGGTGATGATACGCAGTATTTT. Amino acid sequence: CASSRSSGGDDTQYF.

This clonotype was seen at least ten times. This rearrangement joins TRBV13 to TRBJ2-2; a weak D match, TRBD1 (6 bases). The CDR3 runs to 16 residues. Germline CDR1 is PRHDT and CDR2 is FYEKMQ (reference sequence). V was clipped by 4 bases and J by 0 bases, with 12 bases between them. The CDR3 spells CASSSDRPANTGELFF. The CDR3 DNA is TGTGCCAGCAGCTCCGACAGGCCCGCGAACACCGGGGAGCTGTTTTTT.

About this clonotype: One end of the junction fails to match germline, which may point to a read error. The chain combines TRBV5-1 with TRBJ2-1; 14 bases match TRBD2. The germline CDR1 and CDR2 sequences are SGHRS and YFSETQ. The CDR3 spans 15 residues. The CDR3 DNA follows: TGCGCCAGCAGCGATTCCGGGACTAGCGGGGGCCGTCGAGTCTTC. This encodes CASSDSGTSGGRRVF.

The CDR3 sequence is CAWNRGDYGYTF. The CDR3 DNA reads TGTGCCTGGAACAGGGGCGACTATGGCTACACCTTC. The V and J genes are TRBV30 and TRBJ1-2; 7 bases map to TRBD1. V lost 4 bases to trimming and J lost 3 bases; unmatched junction nucleotides: 2. The CDR3 is 12 amino acids. From germline, CDR1 is GTSNPN and CDR2 SVGIG (reference sequence).